A selection of T cell receptor beta chains follows, all from one sample in a study of blood T cells in healthy people across ages. Via MiXCR, TCRdb re-called the 5' RACE reads, giving one row per CDR3 protein. The table shows 2 million or so distinct CDR3 sequences, with roughly 49% occurring only once. Sequenced: blood. Receptors originate from a woman in her 40s in good health. Each CDR3 is given with its conserved first and last residue. The order of the fields is clone size, D gene, J gene, V gene, CDR3 DNA, CDR3 protein. D genes are given only for firm matches. Clone size, where shown, is once, few, many, or a class for clones that have expanded.

NA | TRBD2 | TRBJ2-1 | TRBV9 | TGTGCCAGCAGCGTAGCCGGGACTAGCTTCGATGAGCAGTTCTTC | CASSVAGTSFDEQFF
NA | TRBD1 | TRBJ2-4 | TRBV7-9 | TGTGCCAGCAGCTTTGGCTTGACAGGGGCCACCTTAGCCAAAAACATTCAGTACTTC | CASSFGLTGATLAKNIQYF
NA | NA | TRBJ2-4 | TRBV5-6 | TGTGCCAGCAGCTTGGAGGCAACAGGGTTAGTGTACATTCAGTACTTC | CASSLEATGLVYIQYF
NA | NA | TRBJ1-6 | TRBV7-2 | TGTGCCAGCAGCTCGCAAGCTCAAGATAATTCACCCCTCCACTTT | CASSSQAQDNSPLHF
few | NA | TRBJ2-7 | TRBV7-9 | TGTGCCAGCAGCTTAGAACAGGGTCACGAGCAGTACTTC | CASSLEQGHEQYF
NA | TRBD1 | TRBJ1-4 | TRBV20-1 | TGCAGTGCCCACGGACAGGGGGAGGGAAAACTGTTTTTT | CSAHGQGEGKLFF
NA | NA | TRBJ2-6 | TRBV2 | TGTGCCAGCAGTGAAGCAGTCACGGCTGGGGCCAACGTCCTGACTTTC | CASSEAVTAGANVLTF
NA | TRBD2 | TRBJ2-3 | TRBV5-1 | TGCGCCAGCAGTGGTCCCCAGCGGGGGGCGGCAGATACGCAGTATTTT | CASSGPQRGAADTQYF
NA | NA | TRBJ2-1 | TRBV20-1 | TGCAGTGCTAGGGATCACCAGGGGTCGGGCAATGAGCAGTTCTTC | CSARDHQGSGNEQFF
NA | NA | TRBJ2-2 | TRBV13 | TGTGCCAGCAGCGGCGGGTCGGCCGGGGAGCTGTTTTTT | CASSGGSAGELFF
NA | TRBD2 | TRBJ2-3 | TRBV4-2 | TGTGCCAGCAGCCAAACTAGCGGGGGTTTTAGCACAGATACGCAGTATTTT | CASSQTSGGFSTDTQYF
NA | NA | TRBJ2-1 | TRBV14 | TGTGCCAGCAGCCAAGGACAGCCGACTGAGCAGTTCTTC | CASSQGQPTEQFF
few | NA | TRBJ1-4 | TRBV7-9 | TGTGCCAGCAGTCGACCCCGGGGAGAAAAACTGTTTTTT | CASSRPRGEKLFF
few | TRBD1 | TRBJ1-4 | TRBV4-3 | TGCGCCAGCAGCCAAGAAGGGGCAGGGGGGTCCGGTTTTGGACTGTTTTTT | CASSQEGAGGSGFGLFF
NA | TRBD1 | TRBJ2-7 | TRBV24-1 | TGTGCCACCAGTGACCCTGGGACAGGAACGGGCGAGCAGTACTTC | CATSDPGTGTGEQYF
NA | TRBD1 | TRBJ1-1 | TRBV5-1 | TGCGCCAGCAGCTTGGCCCGAACAGGGGGGGCTGAAGCTTTCTTT | CASSLARTGGAEAFF
NA | NA | TRBJ2-1 | TRBV20-1 | TGCAGTGCCACGGACTGGAATGAGCAGTTCTTC | CSATDWNEQFF
few | TRBD1 | TRBJ2-7 | TRBV4-2 | TGTGCCAGCAGCTCCTGGGGACAGGGCTCCTACGAGCAGTACTTC | CASSSWGQGSYEQYF
NA | NA | TRBJ2-1 | TRBV27 | TGTGCCAGCATTCCGGCCCCTAAACCCTTCAATGAGCAGTTCTTC | CASIPAPKPFNEQFF
few | TRBD2 | TRBJ2-1 | TRBV20-1 | TGCAGTGCTAGAGCTAGCGGGGGCGGCAATAAGCAGTTCTTC | CSARASGGGNKQFF
few | NA | TRBJ1-1 | TRBV20-1 | TGCAGTGCTATCAGGGGATTGGGCACTGAAGCTTTCTTT | CSAIRGLGTEAFF
few | TRBD1 | TRBJ2-3 | TRBV6-5 | TGTGCCAGCAGTTACTCGACAGGGCGAGATACGCAGTATTTT | CASSYSTGRDTQYF
NA | NA | TRBJ2-4 | TRBV6-2/TRBV6-3 | TGTGCCAGCGGGGGGAGTCCCCCGGCCAAAAACATTCAGTACTTC | CASGGSPPAKNIQYF
NA | TRBD2 | TRBJ2-7 | TRBV29-1 | TGCAGCGGGGAGCGGGGGTGCGAGCAGTACTTC | CSGERGCEQYF
few | TRBD1 | TRBJ2-7 | TRBV7-9 | TGTGCCAGCAGCCCGGCGGACAGGGGATCCTACGAGCAGTACTTC | CASSPADRGSYEQYF
few | NA | TRBJ1-5 | TRBV7-2 | TGTGCCAGCAGCCCTAGGGTTAGCAATCAGCCCCAGCATTTT | CASSPRVSNQPQHF
once | TRBD1 | TRBJ1-6 | TRBV20-1 | TGCAGTGGGCCGGGACAGGGTTCCTATAATTCACCCCTCCACTTT | CSGPGQGSYNSPLHF
NA | TRBD2 | TRBJ2-5 | TRBV6-1 | TGTGCCAGCAGTGAAGGTTGGACTAGCGGGGGGGCCCCAGAGACCCAGTACTTC | CASSEGWTSGGAPETQYF
NA | NA | TRBJ2-5 | TRBV15 | TGTGCCACCAGCAGAGCGATCTTTAGCGTGGAGACCCAGTACTTC | CATSRAIFSVETQYF
NA | TRBD1 | TRBJ1-5 | TRBV20-1 | TGCAGTGCTAGGAACCGGGACAGGGGGCTTCAGCCCCAGCATTTT | CSARNRDRGLQPQHF
NA | TRBD2 | TRBJ2-3 | TRBV6-5 | TGTGCCAGCAGTTACTTTAGGACTAGCATGGGGACGCAGTATTTT | CASSYFRTSMGTQYF
NA | TRBD1 | TRBJ1-2 | TRBV6-5 | TGTGCCAGCAGTTACTATAGTGGGACAGGGGGCGGCTACACCTTC | CASSYYSGTGGGYTF
few | TRBD1 | TRBJ2-3 | TRBV29-1 | TGCAGCGTCTCAAAGAAGGGACAGTACACAGATACGCAGTATTTT | CSVSKKGQYTDTQYF
NA | NA | TRBJ2-3 | TRBV28 | TGTGCCAGCACGCAGGCCTTTAGACTTAGCACAGATACGCAGTATTTT | CASTQAFRLSTDTQYF
NA | NA | TRBJ2-6 | TRBV7-3 | TGTGCCAGCAGCTTTACCGGGGCAGCGAGCTCTGGGGCCAACGTCCTGACTTTC | CASSFTGAASSGANVLTF
many | NA | TRBJ2-3 | TRBV28 | TGTGCCAGCAGTCCTGTGGAACTTAGCACAGATACGCAGTATTTT | CASSPVELSTDTQYF
NA | TRBD2 | TRBJ2-7 | TRBV9 | TGTGCCAGCGGAAAGGGACTATCCTACGAGCAGTACTTC | CASGKGLSYEQYF
NA | TRBD2 | TRBJ2-5 | TRBV20-1 | TGCAGTGCTAGAGCCCCTAGCGGGGGCCCAGAGACCCAGTACTTC | CSARAPSGGPETQYF
NA | NA | TRBJ2-1 | TRBV12-3/TRBV12-4 | TGTGCCAGCAACGGGGGTAGTGGGGGCAATGAGCAGTTCTTC | CASNGGSGGNEQFF
few | TRBD2 | TRBJ2-7 | TRBV20-1 | TGCAGTGCTCCGGAGGCTAGCGGCTCCTACGAGCAGTACTTC | CSAPEASGSYEQYF
NA | TRBD1 | TRBJ2-3 | TRBV27 | TGTGCCAGCACTCTGAGGCAGGGGGGCACAGATACGCAGTATTTT | CASTLRQGGTDTQYF
NA | TRBD1 | TRBJ2-7 | TRBV6-2/TRBV6-3 | TGTGCCAGCAGCCATGGACAGGAGACCTACGAGCAGTACTTC | CASSHGQETYEQYF